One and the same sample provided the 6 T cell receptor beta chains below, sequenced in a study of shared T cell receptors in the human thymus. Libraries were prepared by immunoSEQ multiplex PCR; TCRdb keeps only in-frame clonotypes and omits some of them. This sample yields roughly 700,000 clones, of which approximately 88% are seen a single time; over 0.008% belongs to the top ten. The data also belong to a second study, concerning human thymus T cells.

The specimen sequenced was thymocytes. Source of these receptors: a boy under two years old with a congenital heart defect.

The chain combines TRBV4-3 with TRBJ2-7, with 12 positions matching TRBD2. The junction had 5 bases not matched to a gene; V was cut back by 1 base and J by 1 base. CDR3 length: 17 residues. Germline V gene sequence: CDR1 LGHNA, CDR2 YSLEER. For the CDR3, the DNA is TGCGCCAGCAGCCAAGGGGGACTAGCGGGCGAGTCCTACGAGCAGTACTTC. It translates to CASSQGGLAGESYEQYF.

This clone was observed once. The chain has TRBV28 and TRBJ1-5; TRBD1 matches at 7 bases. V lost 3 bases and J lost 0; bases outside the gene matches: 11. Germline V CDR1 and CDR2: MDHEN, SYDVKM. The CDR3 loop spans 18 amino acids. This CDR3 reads CASSLFRQGQISNQPQHF. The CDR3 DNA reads TGTGCCAGCAGTTTGTTCAGACAGGGCCAAATTAGCAATCAGCCCCAGCATTTT.

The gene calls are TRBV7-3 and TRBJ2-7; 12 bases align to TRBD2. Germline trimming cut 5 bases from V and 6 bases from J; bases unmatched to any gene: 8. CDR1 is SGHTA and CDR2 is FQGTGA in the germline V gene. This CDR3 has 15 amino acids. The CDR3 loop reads CASSHSPSGGGEQYF. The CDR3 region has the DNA TGTGCCAGCAGCCACTCCCCTAGCGGGGGGGGCGAGCAGTACTTC.

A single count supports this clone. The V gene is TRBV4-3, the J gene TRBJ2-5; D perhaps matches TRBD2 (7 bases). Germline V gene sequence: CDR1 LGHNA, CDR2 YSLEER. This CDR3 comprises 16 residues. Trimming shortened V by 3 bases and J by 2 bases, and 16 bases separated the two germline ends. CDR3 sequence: CASSQGAGEGQETQYF. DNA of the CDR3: TGCGCCAGCAGCCAGGGGGCGGGAGAGGGTCAAGAGACCCAGTACTTC.

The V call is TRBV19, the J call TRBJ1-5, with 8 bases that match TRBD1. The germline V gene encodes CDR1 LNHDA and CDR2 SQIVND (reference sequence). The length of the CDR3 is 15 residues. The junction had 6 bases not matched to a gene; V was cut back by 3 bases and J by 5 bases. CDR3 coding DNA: TGTGCCAGTAGTATCCCGACAGGGGAGCATCAGCCCCAGCATTTT. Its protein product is CASSIPTGEHQPQHF.

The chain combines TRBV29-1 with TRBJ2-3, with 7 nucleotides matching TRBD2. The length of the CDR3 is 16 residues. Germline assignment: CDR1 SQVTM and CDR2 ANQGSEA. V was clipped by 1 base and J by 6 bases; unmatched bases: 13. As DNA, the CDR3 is TGCAGCGTTGAAGTTCCGGGTCGGGAGGAAGCTGATACGCAGTATTTT. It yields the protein CSVEVPGREEADTQYF.